These 6 T cell receptor beta chains came from one sample sequenced in a study of ipilimumab plus nivolumab after autologous stem cell transplantation. Some clones are missing from TCRdb's copy, which holds only in-frame ones; the method was immunoSEQ multiplex PCR. The sample includes 2,100 or so clones, around 82% of them seen just once. The material was PBMCs, obtained in a trial of ipilimumab plus nivolumab as post-transplant consolidation. The receptors come from a male donor with multiple myeloma.

The chain is built from TRBV27 and TRBJ2-1; perhaps TRBD2 as D (6 bases). CDR3 length: 12 amino acids. CDR1 MNHEY and CDR2 SMNVEV come from the germline V gene (reference sequence). Trimming stripped 3 bases from V and 9 bases from J, with 9 bases between. CDR3 protein: CASSLAAGEQFF. The CDR3 DNA follows: TGTGCCAGCAGTTTGGCAGCGGGTGAGCAGTTCTTC.

J is TRBJ2-4 and V is TRBV5-4; D is possibly TRBD1 (7 bases). CDR1 is SGHNT, CDR2 YYREEE, per germline (reference sequence). The length of the CDR3 is 14 residues. The ends were cut back, 2 bases at V and 6 bases at J, with 12 bases in the middle. The DNA for the CDR3 is TGTGCCAGCAGCTTTGGACAGGAGGGAAACATTCAGTACTTC. This codes for CASSFGQEGNIQYF.

This chain links TRBV6-1 with TRBJ1-6, with no clear D. The CDR3 extends over 14 amino acids. Germline loops: CDR1 MNHNS, CDR2 SASEGT. V was clipped by 3 bases and J by 5 bases, with 8 bases between them. CDR3: CASSEESNNSPLHF. The CDR3, as DNA: TGTGCCAGCAGTGAGGAGTCTAATAATTCACCCCTCCACTTT.

The chain carries TRBV5-4 and TRBJ2-7, with D uncertain. The CDR3 consists of 14 residues. Germline CDR1 is SGHNT and CDR2 is YYREEE (reference sequence). V was pared by 0 bases and J by 5 bases, with 12 bases between. This CDR3 reads CASSLGPGKDEQYF. In nucleotides, the CDR3 is TGTGCCAGCAGCTTGGGACCGGGTAAGGACGAGCAGTACTTC.

This chain uses TRBV5-4 with TRBJ2-1; D gene uncertain. Germline CDR1 SGHNT, CDR2 YYREEE (reference sequence). V was clipped by 0 bases and J by 10 bases, with 14 bases between them. The CDR3 spans 14 residues. The CDR3 loop is CASSLELRPGEQFF. The CDR3 DNA follows: TGTGCCAGCAGCTTGGAGTTACGCCCTGGGGAGCAGTTCTTC.

The count of this clone is one. This rearrangement joins TRBV2 to TRBJ2-3; 9 positions match TRBD2. Trimming at V came to 8 bases and at J to 4 bases, leaving 10 bases not matched to a gene. Per the germline V gene, CDR1 is SNHLY and CDR2 is FYNNEI. The CDR3 has 15 amino acids. The CDR3, as DNA: TGTGCCAGCTTAGCGGGAGTAAGGCAATCAGATACGCAGTATTTT. Translation: CASLAGVRQSDTQYF.